This T cell receptor (beta chain) came from a study of blood T cell repertoires in COVID-19. This CDR3 region has 15 residues. Germline V gene sequence: CDR1 LNHDA, CDR2 SQIVND (reference sequence). V shed 9 bases and J 1 base; nucleotides not matched to a gene: 8. Produced via immunoSEQ multiplex PCR; TCRdb's table is partial and in-frame only. The sample has some 400,000 clones, 80% to 95% seen once. The sample comprised PBMCs or T cells enriched from blood (not recorded which). The chain recombines TRBV19 with TRBJ1-1; the match to TRBD1 covers 10 bases. The receptor comes from a woman aged 40 to 55 who had been exposed to COVID-19. CDR3 nucleotides: TGTGCCAGCAACGACAGGGGGCTCGAGAACACTGAAGCTTTCTTT. This gives the protein CASNDRGLENTEAFF.